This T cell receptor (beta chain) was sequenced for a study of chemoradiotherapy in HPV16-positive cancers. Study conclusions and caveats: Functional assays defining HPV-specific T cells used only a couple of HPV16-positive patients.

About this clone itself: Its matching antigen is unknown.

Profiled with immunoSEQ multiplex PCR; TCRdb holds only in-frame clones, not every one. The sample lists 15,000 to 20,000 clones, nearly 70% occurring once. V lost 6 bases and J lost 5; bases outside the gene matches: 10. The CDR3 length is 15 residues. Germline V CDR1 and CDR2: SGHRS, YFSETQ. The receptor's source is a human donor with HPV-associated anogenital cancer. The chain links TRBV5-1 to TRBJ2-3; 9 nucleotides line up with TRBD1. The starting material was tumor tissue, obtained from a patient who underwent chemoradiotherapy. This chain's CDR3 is CASTVGTGTGDTQYF. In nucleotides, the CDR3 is TGCGCCAGCACCGTGGGGACAGGGACGGGAGATACGCAGTATTTT.